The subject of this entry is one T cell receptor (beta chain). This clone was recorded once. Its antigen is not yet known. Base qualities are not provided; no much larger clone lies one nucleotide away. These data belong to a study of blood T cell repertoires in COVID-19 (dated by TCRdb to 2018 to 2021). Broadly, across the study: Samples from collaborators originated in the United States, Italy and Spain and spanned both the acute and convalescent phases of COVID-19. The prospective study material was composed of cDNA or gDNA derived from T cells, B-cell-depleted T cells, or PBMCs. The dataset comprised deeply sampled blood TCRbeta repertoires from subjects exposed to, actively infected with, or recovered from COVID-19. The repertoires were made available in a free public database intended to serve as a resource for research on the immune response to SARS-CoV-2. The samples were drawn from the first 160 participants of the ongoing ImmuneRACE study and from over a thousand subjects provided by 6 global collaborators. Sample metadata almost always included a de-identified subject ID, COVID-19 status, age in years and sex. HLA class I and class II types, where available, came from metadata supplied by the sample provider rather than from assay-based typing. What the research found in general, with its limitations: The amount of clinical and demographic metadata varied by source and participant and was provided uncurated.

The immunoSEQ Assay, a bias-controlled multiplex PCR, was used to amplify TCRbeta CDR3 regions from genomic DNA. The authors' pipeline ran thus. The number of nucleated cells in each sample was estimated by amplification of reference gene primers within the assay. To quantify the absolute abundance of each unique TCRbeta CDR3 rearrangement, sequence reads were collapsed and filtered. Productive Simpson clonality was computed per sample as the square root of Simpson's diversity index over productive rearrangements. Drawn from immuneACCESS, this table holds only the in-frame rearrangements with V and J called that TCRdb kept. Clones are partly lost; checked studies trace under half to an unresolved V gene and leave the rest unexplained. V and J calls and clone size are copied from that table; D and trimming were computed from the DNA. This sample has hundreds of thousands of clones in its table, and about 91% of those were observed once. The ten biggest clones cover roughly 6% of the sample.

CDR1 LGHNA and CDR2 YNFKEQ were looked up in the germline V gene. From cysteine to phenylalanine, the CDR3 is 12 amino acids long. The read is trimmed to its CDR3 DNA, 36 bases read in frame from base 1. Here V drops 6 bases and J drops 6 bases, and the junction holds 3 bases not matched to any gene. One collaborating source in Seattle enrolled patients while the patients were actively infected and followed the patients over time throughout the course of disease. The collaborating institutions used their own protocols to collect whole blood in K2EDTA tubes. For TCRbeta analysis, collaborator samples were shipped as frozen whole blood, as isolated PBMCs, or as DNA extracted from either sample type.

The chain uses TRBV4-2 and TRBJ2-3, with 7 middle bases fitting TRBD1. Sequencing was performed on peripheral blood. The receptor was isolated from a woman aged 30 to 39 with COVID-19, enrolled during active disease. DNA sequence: TGTGCCAGCAGTCAACAGGGGGATACGCAGTATTTT. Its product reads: CASSQQGDTQYF.